The source of this TCR beta chain is a study of T cell responses to AZD1222 COVID-19 vaccine (dated by TCRdb to the early 2020s). For the study in its entirety: AZD1222 recipients with second doses at about 4 weeks or about 12 weeks were pooled, because spike-specific TCR depth and breadth did not differ between schedules. Trial participants were enrolled by age into 18-55, 56-69 and 70-plus year subgroups, with roughly 160, 29 and 62 TCR-sequenced participants respectively. TCR sequencing was performed for more than 230 trial participants, of whom roughly 200 were given two doses of AZD1222 and 26 were given two doses of MenACWY control vaccine.

The paper's findings and limits, for the study overall: In the small 56-69-year group, the increase in depth fell short of significance, most likely because of low power. Only 5 to 7 AZD1222 recipients were SARS-CoV-2 seropositive at baseline, limiting conclusions about previously exposed vaccinees. Most participants were white British and females outnumbered males, and the authors suggested that clonal diversity may have been underestimated. Nearly half of unique spike-specific TCRs reportedly recognized epitopes outside regions mutated in the B.1.351 and B.1.1.7 variants. Vaccine-associated CD4 TCRs spanned the whole spike protein, with dominant responses in regions 160-218 and 743-854. Because no samples from the day 14 peak response were available, repertoires could be characterized only after the peak T cell response. After two AZD1222 doses, both the breadth and the depth of spike-specific TCRs were significantly higher than at day 0 and than in MenACWY recipients.

The CDR3 regions of human TCRbeta chains were analyzed by immunosequencing. As for how the authors treated the data: Repertoire TCRs were matched against a reference library of SARS-CoV-2-specific TCRs generated with the MIRA antigen-specificity platform. Breadth was defined as the fraction of unique TCRs that were SARS-CoV-2-associated. Depth was defined as the fraction of total T cells that were SARS-CoV-2-associated. Using the MIRA data, each spike-specific TCR was assigned both to the spike region to which the TCR was reactive and to a CD4 or CD8 class. Log10-transformed breadth and depth values were compared by one-way ANOVA with Sidak's multiple comparisons tests. TCRdb holds this immuneACCESS table with in-frame rearrangements only. Some clones are missing; in checked studies, unresolved V genes explain under half, and the rest has no known cause. The V and J calls and clone size were taken over from that table, and D and trimming were inferred from the DNA. In this sample the table shows more than 150,000 clones, under 95% of which occur a single time. Roughly 0.99% of the sample comes from the top ten.

The time point label on this specimen signifies: baseline before first vaccination. Samples from vaccinated people were obtained from the UK trials COV001 and COV002, which included a single-blind randomized controlled phase 2/3 trial of AZD1222 (ChAdOx1 nCoV-19) in healthy adults. Trial participant PBMC samples were collected at day 0 and day 28 after the second dose for TCRbeta chain sequencing. Worth noting for this clone: No antigen is known for it. No base qualities exist here, and no much larger clone lies one base off it.

This sequence originates from an adult in good health. Sequencing was performed on peripheral blood, taken on day 0 of AZD1222 vaccination.

The CDR3 region: CASSTPRPGGGGTYYGYTF. The DNA reads as follows: TGCGCCAGCAGCACTCCCCGACCAGGGGGCGGGGGTACTTACTATGGCTACACCTTC. This sequence uses TRBV5-1 and TRBJ1-2; 8 of the junction bases match TRBD1. Ends trimmed: V by 4 bases, J by 3 bases; bases unmatched to a gene: 20. The CDR3, from cysteine to phenylalanine, totals 19 residues. Only the CDR3 region is kept as DNA, spanning 57 bases read in frame from base 1. From a lookup of the germline V gene, CDR1 and CDR2 are SGHRS and YFSETQ.